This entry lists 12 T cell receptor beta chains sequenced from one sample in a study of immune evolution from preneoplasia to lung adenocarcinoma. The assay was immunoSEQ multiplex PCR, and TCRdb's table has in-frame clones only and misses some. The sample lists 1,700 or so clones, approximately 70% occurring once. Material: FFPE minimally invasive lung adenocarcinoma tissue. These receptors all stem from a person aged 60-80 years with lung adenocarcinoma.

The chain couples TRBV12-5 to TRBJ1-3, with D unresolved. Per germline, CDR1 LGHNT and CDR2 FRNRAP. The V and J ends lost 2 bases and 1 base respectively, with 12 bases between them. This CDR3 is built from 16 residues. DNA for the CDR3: TGTGCTAGTGGTTTGCCCCTTTATTCTTCTGGAAACACCATATATTTT. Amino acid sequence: CASGLPLYSSGNTIYF.

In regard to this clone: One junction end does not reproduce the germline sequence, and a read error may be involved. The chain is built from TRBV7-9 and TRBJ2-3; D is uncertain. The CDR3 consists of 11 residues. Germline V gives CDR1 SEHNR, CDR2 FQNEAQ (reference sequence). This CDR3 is CASSFGERMHF. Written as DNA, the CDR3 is TGTGCCAGCAGCTTTGGGGAAAGGATGCATTTT.

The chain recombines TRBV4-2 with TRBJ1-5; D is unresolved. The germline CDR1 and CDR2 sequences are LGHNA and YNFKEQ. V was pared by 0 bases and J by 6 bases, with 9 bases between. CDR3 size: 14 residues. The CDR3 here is CASSQDRSGQPQHF. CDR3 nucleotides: TGTGCCAGCAGCCAAGATCGATCTGGTCAGCCCCAGCATTTT.

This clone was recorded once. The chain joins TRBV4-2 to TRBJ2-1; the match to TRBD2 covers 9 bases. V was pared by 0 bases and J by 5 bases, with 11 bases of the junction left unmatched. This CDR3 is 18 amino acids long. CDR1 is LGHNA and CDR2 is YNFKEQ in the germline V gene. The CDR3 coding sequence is TGTGCCAGCAGCCAAGATTCTTTAGCGGGGGAGCCAAACAATGAGCAGTTCTTC. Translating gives CASSQDSLAGEPNNEQFF.

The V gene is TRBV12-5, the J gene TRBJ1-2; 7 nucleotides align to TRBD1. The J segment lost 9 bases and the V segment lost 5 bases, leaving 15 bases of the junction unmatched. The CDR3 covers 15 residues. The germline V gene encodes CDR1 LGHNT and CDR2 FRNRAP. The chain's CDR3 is CASGPSTGAFNRYTF. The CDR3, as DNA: TGTGCTAGTGGTCCTTCAACAGGGGCGTTTAATCGCTACACCTTC.

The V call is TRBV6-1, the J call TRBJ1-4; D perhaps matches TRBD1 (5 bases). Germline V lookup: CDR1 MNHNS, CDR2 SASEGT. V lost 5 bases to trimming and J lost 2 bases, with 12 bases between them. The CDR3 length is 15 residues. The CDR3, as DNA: TGTGCCAGCAGTCAGCAGGGAGTGACTAATGAAAAACTGTTTTTT. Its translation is CASSQQGVTNEKLFF.

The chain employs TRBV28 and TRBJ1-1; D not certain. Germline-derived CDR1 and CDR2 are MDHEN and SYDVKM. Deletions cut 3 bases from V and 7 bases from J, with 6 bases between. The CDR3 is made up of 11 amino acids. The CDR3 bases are TGTGCCAGCAGTTTTGAAGTTGAAGCTTTCTTT. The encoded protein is CASSFEVEAFF.

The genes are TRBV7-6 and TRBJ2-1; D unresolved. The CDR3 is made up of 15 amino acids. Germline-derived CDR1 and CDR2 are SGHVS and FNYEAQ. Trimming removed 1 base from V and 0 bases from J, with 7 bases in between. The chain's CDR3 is CASSLGFSSYNEQFF. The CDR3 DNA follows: TGTGCCAGCAGCTTAGGATTTAGCTCCTACAATGAGCAGTTCTTC.

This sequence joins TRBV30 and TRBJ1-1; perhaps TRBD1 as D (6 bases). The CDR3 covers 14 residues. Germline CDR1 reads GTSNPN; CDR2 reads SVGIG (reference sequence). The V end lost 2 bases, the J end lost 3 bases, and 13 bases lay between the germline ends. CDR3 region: CAWSRFEGDTEAFF. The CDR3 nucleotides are TGTGCCTGGAGTCGCTTCGAGGGGGACACTGAAGCTTTCTTT.

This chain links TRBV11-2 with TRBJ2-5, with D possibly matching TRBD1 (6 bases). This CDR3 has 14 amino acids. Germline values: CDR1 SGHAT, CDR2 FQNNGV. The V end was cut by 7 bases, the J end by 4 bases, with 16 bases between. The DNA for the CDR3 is TGTGCCAGCACTGTTGCCGGGACAATAGAGACCCAGTACTTC. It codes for CASTVAGTIETQYF. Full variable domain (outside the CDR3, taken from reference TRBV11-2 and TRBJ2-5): EAGVAQSPRYKIIEKRQSVAFWCNPISGHATLYWYQQILGQGPKLLIQFQNNGVVDDSQLPKDRFSAERLKGVDSTLKIQPAKLEDSAVYLCASTVAGTIETQYFGPGTRLLVL.

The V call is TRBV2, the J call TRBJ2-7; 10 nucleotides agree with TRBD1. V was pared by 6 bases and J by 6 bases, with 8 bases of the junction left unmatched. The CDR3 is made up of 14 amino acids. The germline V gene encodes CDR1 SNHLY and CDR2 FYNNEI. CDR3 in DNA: TGTGCCAGCAGCCCGGGACAGGGGTCCACCGAGCAGTACTTC. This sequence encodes CASSPGQGSTEQYF.

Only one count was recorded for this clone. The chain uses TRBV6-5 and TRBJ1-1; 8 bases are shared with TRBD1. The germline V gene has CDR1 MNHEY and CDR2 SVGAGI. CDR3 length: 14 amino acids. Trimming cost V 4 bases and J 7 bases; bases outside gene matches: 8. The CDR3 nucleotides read TGTGCCAGCAGTTTGCAGGGGGCTACTATTGAAGCTTTCTTT. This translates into CASSLQGATIEAFF.